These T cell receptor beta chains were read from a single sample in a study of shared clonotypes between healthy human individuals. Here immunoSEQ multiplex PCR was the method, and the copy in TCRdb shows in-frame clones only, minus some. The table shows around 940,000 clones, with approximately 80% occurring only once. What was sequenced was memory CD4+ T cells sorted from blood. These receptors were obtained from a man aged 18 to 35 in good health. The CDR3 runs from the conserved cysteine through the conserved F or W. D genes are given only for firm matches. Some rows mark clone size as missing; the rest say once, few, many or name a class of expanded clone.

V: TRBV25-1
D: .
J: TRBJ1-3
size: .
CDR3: CASSELGGAGGNTIYF
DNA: TGTGCCAGCAGTGAATTAGGGGGGGCAGGAGGAAACACCATATATTTT

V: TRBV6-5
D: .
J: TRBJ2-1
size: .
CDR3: CASSPTINQQFF
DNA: TGTGCCAGCAGTCCTACGATAAATCAGCAGTTCTTC

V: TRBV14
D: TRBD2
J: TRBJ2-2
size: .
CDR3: CASSPLAGGPGTGELFF
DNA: TGTGCCAGCAGCCCACTAGCGGGAGGGCCAGGTACCGGGGAGCTGTTTTTT

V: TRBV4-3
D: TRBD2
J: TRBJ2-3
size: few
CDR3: CASSQDLVGLAGTDTQYF
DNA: TGCGCCAGCAGCCAAGATCTGGTGGGACTAGCGGGTACAGATACGCAGTATTTT

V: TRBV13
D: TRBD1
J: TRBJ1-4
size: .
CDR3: CASSFNRGTGEKLFF
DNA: TGTGCCAGCAGCTTTAATCGGGGGACAGGGGAAAAACTGTTTTTT

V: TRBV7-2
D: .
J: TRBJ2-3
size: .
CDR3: CASSLLVLSSTDTQYF
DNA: TGTGCCAGCAGCTTATTAGTCCTCTCTAGCACAGATACGCAGTATTTT

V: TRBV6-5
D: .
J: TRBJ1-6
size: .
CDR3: CATRTVNSPLHF
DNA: TGTGCCACCCGTACGGTTAATTCACCCCTCCACTTT

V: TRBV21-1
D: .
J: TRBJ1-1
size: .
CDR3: CASSKKRQGEAFF
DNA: TGTGCCAGCAGCAAGAAAAGGCAGGGTGAAGCTTTCTTT

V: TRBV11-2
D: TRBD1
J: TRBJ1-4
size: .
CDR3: CASSKGQGRHEKLFF
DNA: TGTGCCAGCAGCAAAGGACAGGGCAGGCATGAAAAACTGTTTTTT

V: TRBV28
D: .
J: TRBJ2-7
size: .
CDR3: CASSFTISYEQYF
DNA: TGTGCCAGCAGTTTTACTATCTCCTACGAGCAGTACTTC

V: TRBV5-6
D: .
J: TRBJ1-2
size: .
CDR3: CASSQRGNYGYTF
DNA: TGTGCCAGCAGCCAACGGGGAAACTATGGCTACACCTTC

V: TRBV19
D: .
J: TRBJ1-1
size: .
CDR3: CASSTRVATSNTEAFF
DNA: TGTGCCAGTAGTACCAGGGTTGCCACCTCGAACACTGAAGCTTTCTTT

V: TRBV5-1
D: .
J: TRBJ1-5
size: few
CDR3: CASSLDVGQPQHF
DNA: TGCGCCAGCAGCTTGGATGTGGGACAGCCCCAGCATTTT

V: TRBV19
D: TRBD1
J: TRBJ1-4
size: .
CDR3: CASSTGTGSSSVEKLFF
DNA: TGTGCCAGTAGTACCGGGACAGGGTCTTCATCTGTTGAAAAACTGTTTTTT

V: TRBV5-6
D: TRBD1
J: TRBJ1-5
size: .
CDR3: CASSLEGTGRQPQHF
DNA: TGTGCCAGCAGCTTGGAAGGGACAGGGCGCCAGCCCCAGCATTTT

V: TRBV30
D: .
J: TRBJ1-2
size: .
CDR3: CAWSVGVNYGYTF
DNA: TGTGCCTGGAGTGTAGGCGTCAACTATGGCTACACCTTC

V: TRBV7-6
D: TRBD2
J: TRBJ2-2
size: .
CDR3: CASSLVAGVDTGELFF
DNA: TGTGCCAGCAGCTTAGTAGCGGGAGTCGACACCGGGGAGCTGTTTTTT

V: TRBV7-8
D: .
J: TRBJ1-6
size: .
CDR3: CASSPRTRENSPLHF
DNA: TGTGCCAGCAGCCCGCGGACCAGGGAGAATTCACCCCTCCACTTT

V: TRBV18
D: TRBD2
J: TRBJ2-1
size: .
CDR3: CASSLSIAGDNEQFF
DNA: TGTGCCAGCTCACTATCCATAGCGGGAGACAATGAGCAGTTCTTC

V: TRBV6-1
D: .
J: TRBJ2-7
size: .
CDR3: CASSWDGTYEQYF
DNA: TGTGCCAGCAGTTGGGACGGAACCTACGAGCAGTACTTC

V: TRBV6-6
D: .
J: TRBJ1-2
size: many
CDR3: CASTLGGAGYGYTF
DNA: TGTGCCAGCACCCTGGGGGGGGCAGGATATGGCTACACCTTC

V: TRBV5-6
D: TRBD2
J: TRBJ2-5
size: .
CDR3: CASYGMTSAGVKETQYF
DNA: TGTGCCAGCTACGGGATGACTTCAGCGGGAGTAAAAGAGACCCAGTACTTC

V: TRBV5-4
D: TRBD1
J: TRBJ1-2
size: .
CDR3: CASTSGGQGRLYGYTF
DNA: TGTGCCAGCACCTCAGGAGGACAGGGGCGGTTGTATGGCTACACCTTC

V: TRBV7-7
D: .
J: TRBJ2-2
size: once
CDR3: CASSLELNTGELFF
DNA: TGTGCTAGCAGCTTAGAACTGAACACCGGGGAGCTGTTTTTT

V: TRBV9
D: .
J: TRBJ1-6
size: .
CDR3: CASSVATASSYNSPLHF
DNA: TGTGCCAGCAGCGTAGCGACAGCCAGCTCCTATAATTCACCCCTCCACTTT

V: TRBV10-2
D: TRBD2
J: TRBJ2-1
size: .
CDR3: CASTLGGYNEQFF
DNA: TGCGCCAGCACCTTGGGAGGGTACAATGAGCAGTTCTTC

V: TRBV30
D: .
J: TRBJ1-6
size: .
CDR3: CASKDSPNSPLHF
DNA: TGTGCCTCGAAGGACAGTCCCAATTCACCCCTCCACTTT

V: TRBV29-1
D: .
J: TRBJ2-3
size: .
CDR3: CSALPFKTSTDTQYF
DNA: TGCAGCGCACTGCCTTTCAAAACTAGCACAGATACGCAGTATTTT

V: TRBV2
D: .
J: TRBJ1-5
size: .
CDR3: CASSEIPVWGQGQQPQHF
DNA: TGTGCCAGCAGTGAAATTCCGGTTTGGGGCCAGGGGCAACAGCCCCAGCATTTT

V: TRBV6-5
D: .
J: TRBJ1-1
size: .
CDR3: CASSFTGVSAFF
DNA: TGTGCCAGCAGCTTCACGGGGGTGAGCGCTTTCTTT

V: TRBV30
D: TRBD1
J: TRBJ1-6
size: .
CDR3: CAWNQGARNSPLHF
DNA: TGTGCCTGGAACCAGGGGGCGAGGAATTCACCCCTCCACTTT

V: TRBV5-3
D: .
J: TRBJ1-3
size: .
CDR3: CARSLLQEGRFGNTIYF
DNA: TGTGCCAGAAGCTTGCTTCAGGAGGGGAGATTTGGAAACACCATATATTTT

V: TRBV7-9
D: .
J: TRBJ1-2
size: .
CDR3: CASGLEGYGYTF
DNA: TGTGCCAGCGGGTTGGAAGGCTATGGCTACACCTTC

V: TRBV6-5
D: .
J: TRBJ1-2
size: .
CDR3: CASSQNYGYTF
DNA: TGTGCCAGCAGTCAGAACTATGGCTACACCTTC

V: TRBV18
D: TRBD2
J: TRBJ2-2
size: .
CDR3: CASSPFLAGSANTGELFF
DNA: TGTGCCAGCTCACCTTTCCTAGCGGGATCCGCGAACACCGGGGAGCTGTTTTTT

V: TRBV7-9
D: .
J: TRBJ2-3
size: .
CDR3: CASSLLQPRFADTQYF
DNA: TGTGCCAGCAGCTTACTCCAGCCCCGGTTTGCAGATACGCAGTATTTT

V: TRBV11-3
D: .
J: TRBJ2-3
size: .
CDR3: CASSFVGGARTDTQYF
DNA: TGTGCCAGCAGCTTTGTAGGGGGGGCCCGCACAGATACGCAGTATTTT

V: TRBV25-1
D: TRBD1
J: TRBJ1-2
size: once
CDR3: CASTRDSVNYGYTF
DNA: TGTGCCAGCACCCGGGACAGCGTTAACTATGGCTACACCTTC

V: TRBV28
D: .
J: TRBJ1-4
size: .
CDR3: CASSPSTGGGEKLFF
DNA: TGTGCCAGCAGTCCCTCTACAGGAGGGGGAGAAAAACTGTTTTTT

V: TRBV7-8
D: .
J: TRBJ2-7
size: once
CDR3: CASSVGGRFEQYF
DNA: TGTGCCAGTTCGGTAGGGGGTCGATTCGAGCAGTACTTC

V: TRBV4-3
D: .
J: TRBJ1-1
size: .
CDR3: CASSHLDGDEAFF
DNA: TGCGCCAGCAGCCACTTGGACGGCGATGAAGCTTTCTTT

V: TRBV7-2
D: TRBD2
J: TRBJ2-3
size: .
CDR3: CASSLESGRFTDTQYF
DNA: TGTGCCAGCAGCTTAGAAAGCGGGAGATTTACGGATACGCAGTATTTT

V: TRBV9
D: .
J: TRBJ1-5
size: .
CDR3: CASSVGGSFEQPQHF
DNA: TGTGCCAGCAGCGTAGGGGGGTCGTTCGAACAGCCCCAGCATTTT

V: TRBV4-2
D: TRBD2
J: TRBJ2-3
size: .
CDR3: CASSQASGGAPDTQYF
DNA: TGTGCCAGCAGCCAAGCTAGCGGGGGGGCTCCAGATACGCAGTATTTT